A selection of T cell receptor beta chains follows, all from one sample in a study of somatic mutations in cytotoxic T cells in rheumatoid arthritis. Libraries were prepared by immunoSEQ multiplex PCR; TCRdb keeps only in-frame clonotypes and omits some of them. This sample carries 19,000 or so clones, around 81% of them seen once, and the ten largest clones take approximately 11%. Sequenced: CD8+ T cells sorted from blood. The receptors were sampled from a man aged 18 to 29 with rheumatoid arthritis. Both conserved end residues are part of each CDR3. A D gene is named only where the DNA matches it firmly. Clone size is shown for a subset of rows, as once, few, many or a class of expanded clone.

DNA	CDR3	V	J	D	size
TGTGCCAGCAGCCAAGGGGGTACCTATGAGGGGCTCACTGAAGCTTTCTTT	CASSQGGTYEGLTEAFF	TRBV4-2	TRBJ1-1	NA	NA
TGTGCCAGCAGCGAGGGACTCCAATACGAGCAGTACTTC	CASSEGLQYEQYF	TRBV13	TRBJ2-7	NA	NA
TGTGCCAGCAGCGTGACCGGGACAGGGCCAAATGAGCAGTTCTTC	CASSVTGTGPNEQFF	TRBV9	TRBJ2-1	TRBD1	NA
TGTGCCAGCAGTGAAGCGTTGGGGGGGCCAGAGACCCAGTACTTC	CASSEALGGPETQYF	TRBV6-1	TRBJ2-5	NA	NA
TGTGCCAGCAGCTTAGCGCTAGATCCCGGCTTTACAGATACGCAGTATTTT	CASSLALDPGFTDTQYF	TRBV7-9	TRBJ2-3	NA	NA
TGCGCCAGCAGTGAAGGACAGGGAGGGACCCAGTACTTC	CASSEGQGGTQYF	TRBV10-1	TRBJ2-5	TRBD1	NA
TGTGCCAGCAAACATTTAAGGCGGGGCCCTCTTAACAATGAGCAGTTCTTC	CASKHLRRGPLNNEQFF	TRBV28	TRBJ2-1	NA	NA
TGTGCCAGCAGCTCCGGACAGGGGAGCACTGAAGCTTTCTTT	CASSSGQGSTEAFF	TRBV5-8	TRBJ1-1	TRBD1	NA
TGTGCCAGCAGTGCGGGGCGGGGGGGTAACGATGAGCAGTTCTTC	CASSAGRGGNDEQFF	TRBV2	TRBJ2-1	TRBD2	NA
TGTGCCACCAGCAGGGCAGGAACCAACTATGGCTACACCTTC	CATSRAGTNYGYTF	TRBV15	TRBJ1-2	NA	NA
TGTGCCAGCAGTTTATCACTAGCAGATACGCAGTATTTT	CASSLSLADTQYF	TRBV27	TRBJ2-3	NA	NA
TGTGCCAGCACCCCTCAGGATTGGGATACGCAGTATTTT	CASTPQDWDTQYF	TRBV7-6	TRBJ2-3	NA	NA
TGTGCCAGCAGTTCCTCCGGGACTAGCGAAGAGACCCAGTACTTC	CASSSSGTSEETQYF	TRBV28	TRBJ2-5	TRBD2	NA
TGTGCCAGCAGCGTAGAACAGACAACACCCCTCCACTTT	CASSVEQTTPLHF	TRBV9	TRBJ1-6	NA	NA
TGTGCCAGCAGCCCACCGGGGGCCGGTTATGGCTACACCTTC	CASSPPGAGYGYTF	TRBV7-9	TRBJ1-2	NA	NA
TGTGCCAGCAGTTCCTCCTACGAGCAGTACTTC	CASSSSYEQYF	TRBV28	TRBJ2-7	NA	NA
TGTGCCAGCAGCTTCGGAGGGGGGGGCAATCCAGATACGCAGTATTTT	CASSFGGGGNPDTQYF	TRBV5-6	TRBJ2-3	NA	NA
TGTGCCAGCAACAACCTCGTGGGGGTTGCTGAAGCTTTCTTT	CASNNLVGVAEAFF	TRBV28	TRBJ1-1	NA	few
TGCGCCAGCAGCCAAGATCGGGGTGGAAGGTACACTGAAGCTTTCTTT	CASSQDRGGRYTEAFF	TRBV4-1	TRBJ1-1	NA	NA
TGTGCCTGGGGGGACAGACCGTACCAAGAGACCCAGTACTTC	CAWGDRPYQETQYF	TRBV30	TRBJ2-5	TRBD1	NA
TGTGCCAGCAGCTTAGGGACAGGCGGCCCTGGATCCTACGAGCAGTACTTC	CASSLGTGGPGSYEQYF	TRBV7-3	TRBJ2-7	TRBD1	few
TGTGCCAGCAGAGAAGGGAACCAAGAGACCCAGTACTTC	CASREGNQETQYF	TRBV7-6	TRBJ2-5	NA	once
TGTGCCAGCACCCCCGGCGGGAGCTCCTACGAGCAGTACTTC	CASTPGGSSYEQYF	TRBV27	TRBJ2-7	TRBD2	few
TGTGCCAGCAGCCCCAGCGATGAGCAGTTCTTC	CASSPSDEQFF	TRBV11-2	TRBJ2-1	NA	NA
TGCGCCAGCAGCCAAGAAGGGCTAGCGGTCTACGAGCAGTACTTC	CASSQEGLAVYEQYF	TRBV4-1	TRBJ2-7	TRBD2	NA
TGTGCCAGCAGCTTAGTGGGAGCCCGCGACGAGCAGTACTTC	CASSLVGARDEQYF	TRBV11-2	TRBJ2-7	NA	NA
TGTGCCAGCAGTTTTCGGGGGGCGGCAGGCAATCAGCCCCAGCATTTT	CASSFRGAAGNQPQHF	TRBV28	TRBJ1-5	NA	NA
TGTGCCAGCAGTCGAAAGACAGGGGGTAATTCACCCCTCCACTTT	CASSRKTGGNSPLHF	TRBV6-1	TRBJ1-6	TRBD1	NA
TGTGCCAGTAGTATAGATCGGATGCCCGTCTATGGCTACACCTTC	CASSIDRMPVYGYTF	TRBV19	TRBJ1-2	NA	NA
TGCGCCAGCAGCTTGGTTGGGGGGGAGCTCCAAGAGACCCAGTACTTC	CASSLVGGELQETQYF	TRBV5-1	TRBJ2-5	TRBD2	NA
TGTGCCAGCAGTCTAGGGGGGATCACTGAAGCTTTCTTT	CASSLGGITEAFF	TRBV6-5	TRBJ1-1	NA	NA
TGTGCCAGCAGTTTAGACAGGGTATCCACCGGGGAGCTGTTTTTT	CASSLDRVSTGELFF	TRBV28	TRBJ2-2	TRBD1	NA
TGTGCCAGCAGTGACTCTGAGACTAGCCAGCAGTATTTT	CASSDSETSQQYF	TRBV6-4	TRBJ2-3	TRBD2	once
TGCGCCTCGGGGGGGGCGAACACCGGGGAGCTGTTTTTT	CASGGANTGELFF	TRBV4-1	TRBJ2-2	TRBD2	NA
TGTGCCAGCAGTTGGACGGAAAGAACTGAAGCTTTCTTT	CASSWTERTEAFF	TRBV28	TRBJ1-1	NA	NA
TGTGCCTGGAGTCACCAATCAAACGAGCAGTACTTC	CAWSHQSNEQYF	TRBV30	TRBJ2-7	NA	NA
TGTGCCAGCAGTTTTACAGGGGAAGTTATGGCCGGGGAGCTGTTTTTT	CASSFTGEVMAGELFF	TRBV28	TRBJ2-2	TRBD1	NA
TGTGCCTGGGACAGGGACACTGAAGCTTTCTTT	CAWDRDTEAFF	TRBV30	TRBJ1-1	TRBD1	NA
TGTGCCAGCAGTTTTCCGGGGTCCTATGGCTACACCTTC	CASSFPGSYGYTF	TRBV27	TRBJ1-2	NA	NA
TGTGCCAGCAGGACCGCAGGGAACTCCTACAATGAGCAGTTCTTC	CASRTAGNSYNEQFF	TRBV6-5	TRBJ2-1	NA	NA
TGTGCCAGCAGTGAAGGACAGAAATACACAGATACGCAGTATTTT	CASSEGQKYTDTQYF	TRBV2	TRBJ2-3	NA	NA
TGTGCCAGTAGTACCCCGGGGCGATACAATGAGCAGTTCTTC	CASSTPGRYNEQFF	TRBV19	TRBJ2-1	NA	NA
TGTGCCAGTACCGTGGATCCGGGACACGGCAATGGTGAGCAGTTCTTC	CASTVDPGHGNGEQFF	TRBV19	TRBJ2-1	NA	NA
TGTGCCAGCAGTTTGGACAGATACGAGCAGTACTTC	CASSLDRYEQYF	TRBV28	TRBJ2-7	NA	few
TGTGCCAGCAGCGCTAGGGACAGGGGGCGAGGGGAGACCCAGTACTTC	CASSARDRGRGETQYF	TRBV7-9	TRBJ2-5	TRBD1	NA
TGTGCCAGCAGCCCTGGGGACACTGAAGCTTTCTTT	CASSPGDTEAFF	TRBV7-9	TRBJ1-1	NA	NA
TGTGCCTGGAAACGGGGGTTGGACACTGAAGCTTTCTTT	CAWKRGLDTEAFF	TRBV30	TRBJ1-1	NA	NA
TGTGCCAGCAGTTGGGGACAGGGGGGTGAGCAGTTCTTC	CASSWGQGGEQFF	TRBV6-5	TRBJ2-1	TRBD1	NA
TGTGCCAGCAGTTACTCTAGGGGTCCCGGGGAGCTGTTTTTT	CASSYSRGPGELFF	TRBV6-5	TRBJ2-2	NA	NA
TGTGCCAGCAGCTTAGCCACAGGGGGCCGAGGGCAAGAGACCCAGTACTTC	CASSLATGGRGQETQYF	TRBV7-9	TRBJ2-5	TRBD1	NA
TGTGCCAGCAGTGAACATCCGAATGAGGGCTACAATGAGCAGTTCTTC	CASSEHPNEGYNEQFF	TRBV2	TRBJ2-1	NA	NA
TGCGCCAGCAGCCTACGGGTGAGCTCCTACGAGCAGTACTTC	CASSLRVSSYEQYF	TRBV4-3	TRBJ2-7	NA	NA
TGCGCCAGCAGCCAAGATTTCGCGAACACTGAAGCTTTCTTT	CASSQDFANTEAFF	TRBV4-1	TRBJ1-1	NA	NA
TGTGCCAGCAGCGTAGAGCTACAGGACGGGAACACTGAAGCTTTCTTT	CASSVELQDGNTEAFF	TRBV9	TRBJ1-1	NA	NA
TGTGCCAGTACCCCAAAGGGACAGGGCTACAATGAGCAGTTCTTC	CASTPKGQGYNEQFF	TRBV19	TRBJ2-1	TRBD1	NA
TGTGCCAGCCCCATGACAGGGTCGGGTGGCTATGGCTACACCTTC	CASPMTGSGGYGYTF	TRBV2	TRBJ1-2	TRBD1	NA
TGTGCCAGCAGTGACTCTGAGCGGGATACGCAGTATTTT	CASSDSERDTQYF	TRBV6-4	TRBJ2-3	NA	NA
TGTGCCAGCAGTGAGCGGGGGGGCACAGATACGCAGTATTTT	CASSERGGTDTQYF	TRBV6-4	TRBJ2-3	TRBD2	NA